Listed below are T cell receptor beta chains from one sample, sequenced in a study of beta chain features in type 1 diabetes. Clones were sequenced by immunoSEQ multiplex PCR, and TCRdb holds only the in-frame ones, with some missing. The sample holds some 350,000 clones; approximately 15% are singletons and the top ten take around 0.016%. The sequencing input was naive CD4+ T cells from blood. The receptor source for this set is a woman between 18 and 30 years old with type 1 diabetes. CDR3s include the opening cysteine and the closing phenylalanine or tryptophan. Clone size is stated in some rows and not others, as once, few, many or a class when expanded.

CDR3,J,V,size
CASSPRDTYGYTF,TRBJ1-2,TRBV4-1,NA
CASSRTGGTEAFF,TRBJ1-1,TRBV2,few
CASSKMADQETQYF,TRBJ2-5,TRBV27,few
CASSLQSSGRLNEQFF,TRBJ2-1,TRBV7-2,NA
CAWSISTGDFYGYTF,TRBJ1-2,TRBV30,few
CATSRILSQWSSEQFF,TRBJ2-1,TRBV15,few
CASSLQGVTGELFF,TRBJ2-2,TRBV19,few
CASSFQGPSAETQYF,TRBJ2-5,TRBV7-2,NA
CASSHRQGFDIQYF,TRBJ2-4,TRBV4-1,NA
CASIDRLSYGYTF,TRBJ1-2,TRBV19,NA
CASSSLPGLAGADTQYF,TRBJ2-3,TRBV11-2,NA
CASSLRLAGRSQETQYF,TRBJ2-5,TRBV5-1,few
CASSFWPGTGRDEQFF,TRBJ2-1,TRBV11-3,few
CAISDTLNTEAFF,TRBJ1-1,TRBV10-3,NA
CAWSDLGQNQPQHF,TRBJ1-5,TRBV30,few
CASSRVAVDEQFF,TRBJ2-1,TRBV19,NA
CAWRNSLAKQFF,TRBJ2-1,TRBV30,NA
CATSSPSGLNTGELFF,TRBJ2-2,TRBV15,NA
CASSVGLAGRSDEQFF,TRBJ2-1,TRBV9,NA
CAWSVTSSDYNEQFF,TRBJ2-1,TRBV30,few
CASSPRTLMNTEAFF,TRBJ1-1,TRBV7-9,NA
CASSLSWGLGYGYTF,TRBJ1-2,TRBV27,NA
CAWGGAGGSGNEQFF,TRBJ2-1,TRBV30,NA
CAGEGGTEAFF,TRBJ1-1,TRBV25-1,NA
CASSLEGQFSGANVLTF,TRBJ2-6,TRBV5-1,few
CASSLGDRERADTQYF,TRBJ2-3,TRBV5-1,NA
CASSLAQGQETQYF,TRBJ2-5,TRBV5-1,NA
CASSRQLLGTDTQYF,TRBJ2-3,TRBV7-9,few
CASQGNGNTIYF,TRBJ1-3,TRBV6-5,NA
CASSLDLVLYEQYF,TRBJ2-7,TRBV7-2,NA
CASSQGLTGDKIIQYF,TRBJ2-4,TRBV4-1,few
CASSSNRGGYTF,TRBJ1-2,TRBV18,few
CASSFTGLGSYEQYF,TRBJ2-7,TRBV7-2,NA
CASTVAGGDTQYF,TRBJ2-3,TRBV6-5,few
CASAQGGTATNEKLFF,TRBJ1-4,TRBV12-5,NA
CAWSAGGPRETQYF,TRBJ2-5,TRBV30,NA
CASSRDTQYF,TRBJ2-3,TRBV2,few
CAWSDGLARDNEQFF,TRBJ2-1,TRBV30,NA
CAWSVQGETQYF,TRBJ2-5,TRBV30,NA
CASSPGEEETQYF,TRBJ2-5,TRBV18,few
CASSPGSSSYEQYF,TRBJ2-7,TRBV18,few
CASRRTSGRRADTQYF,TRBJ2-3,TRBV28,NA
CAISGAKETQYF,TRBJ2-5,TRBV10-3,NA
CASSTTPGQGYGYTF,TRBJ1-2,TRBV7-2,NA
CASSLVGTGGGYTF,TRBJ1-2,TRBV7-2,NA
CASSLGGLVYEQFF,TRBJ2-1,TRBV5-4,few
CASRLTRSLSSYEQYF,TRBJ2-7,TRBV28,NA
CAWSGVAGRTNEKLFF,TRBJ1-4,TRBV30,few
CASSFGLAGNAQYF,TRBJ2-3,TRBV7-9,NA
CASSLVGRNEQFF,TRBJ2-1,TRBV7-2,few
CSVEGVREGGNTIYF,TRBJ1-3,TRBV29-1,NA
CASTRDSANTGELFF,TRBJ2-2,TRBV6-5,NA
CASSLDSREGRGIQYF,TRBJ2-4,TRBV5-1,NA
CASSPGQGANGYTF,TRBJ1-2,TRBV6-5,NA
CASSDLAGGTHEQYF,TRBJ2-7,TRBV2,NA
CASSPAARSYEQYF,TRBJ2-7,TRBV5-4,few
CASSNLWGRGKNIQYF,TRBJ2-4,TRBV21-1,NA
CASSLVPGATNTDTQYF,TRBJ2-3,TRBV5-1,NA
CASSPTTGTGGMNTEAFF,TRBJ1-1,TRBV18,NA